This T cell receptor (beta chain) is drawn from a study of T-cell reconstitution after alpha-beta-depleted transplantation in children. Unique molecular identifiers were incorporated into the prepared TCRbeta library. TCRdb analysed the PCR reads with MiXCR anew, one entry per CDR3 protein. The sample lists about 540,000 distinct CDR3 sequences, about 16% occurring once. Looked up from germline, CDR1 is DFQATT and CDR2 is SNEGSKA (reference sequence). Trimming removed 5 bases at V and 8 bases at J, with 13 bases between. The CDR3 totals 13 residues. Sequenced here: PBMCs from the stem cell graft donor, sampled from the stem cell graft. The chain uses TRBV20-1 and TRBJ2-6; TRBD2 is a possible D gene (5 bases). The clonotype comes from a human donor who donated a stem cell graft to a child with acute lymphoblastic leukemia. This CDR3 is CSAGKPGTNVLTF. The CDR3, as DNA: TGCAGTGCTGGAAAACCGGGGACCAACGTCCTGACTTTC.